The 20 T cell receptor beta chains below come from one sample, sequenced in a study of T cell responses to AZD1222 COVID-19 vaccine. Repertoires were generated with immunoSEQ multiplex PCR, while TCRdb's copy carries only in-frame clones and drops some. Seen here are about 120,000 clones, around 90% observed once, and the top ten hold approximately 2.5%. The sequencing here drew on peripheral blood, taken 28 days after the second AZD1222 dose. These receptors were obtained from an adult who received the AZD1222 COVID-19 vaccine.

The CDR3 nucleotides are TGTGCCAGCAGCCCCCGAGGGGGGTTCGGACAGCCCCAGCATTTT. The encoded protein is CASSPRGGFGQPQHF. The V call is TRBV7-2, the J call TRBJ1-5; weak D call: TRBD1 (6 bases). Trimming took off 5 bases at V and 7 bases at J, with 18 bases between the two ends. The length of the CDR3 is 15 residues. Germline lookup yields CDR1 SGHTA and CDR2 FQGNSA.

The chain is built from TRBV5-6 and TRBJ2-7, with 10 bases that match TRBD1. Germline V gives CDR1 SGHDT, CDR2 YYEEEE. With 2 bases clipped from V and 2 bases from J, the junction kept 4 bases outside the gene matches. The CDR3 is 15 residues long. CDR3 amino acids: CASSFMGTGAYEQYF. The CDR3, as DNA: TGTGCCAGCAGCTTTATGGGGACAGGGGCCTACGAGCAGTACTTC.

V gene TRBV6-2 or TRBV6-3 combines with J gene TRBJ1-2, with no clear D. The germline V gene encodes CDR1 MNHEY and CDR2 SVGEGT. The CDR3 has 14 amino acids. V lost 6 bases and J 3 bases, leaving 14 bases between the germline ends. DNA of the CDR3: TGTGCCAGCAGCCCCTACGGCGGACACTATGGCTACACCTTC. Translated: CASSPYGGHYGYTF.

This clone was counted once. This chain's CDR3 is CAGGGGTSTDTQYF. In nucleotides, the CDR3 is TGTGCCGGGGGGGGCGGAACTAGCACAGATACGCAGTATTTT. The chain uses TRBV7-8 and TRBJ2-3; D is perhaps TRBD2 (7 bases). The germline V gene has CDR1 SGHVS and CDR2 FQNEAQ. CDR3 size: 14 residues. V was trimmed by 11 bases and J by 0 bases, leaving 15 bases between them.

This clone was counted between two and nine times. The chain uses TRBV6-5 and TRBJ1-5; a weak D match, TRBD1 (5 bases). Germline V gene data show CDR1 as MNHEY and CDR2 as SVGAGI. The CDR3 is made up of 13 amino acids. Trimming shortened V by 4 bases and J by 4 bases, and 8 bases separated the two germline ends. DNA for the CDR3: TGTGCCAGCAGTTGGGGGGGAAATCAGCCCCAGCATTTT. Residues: CASSWGGNQPQHF.

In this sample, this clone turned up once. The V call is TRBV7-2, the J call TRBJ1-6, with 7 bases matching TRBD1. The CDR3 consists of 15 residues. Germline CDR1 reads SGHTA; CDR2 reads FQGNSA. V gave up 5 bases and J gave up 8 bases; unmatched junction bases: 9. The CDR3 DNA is TGTGCCAGCAGCCGCAGGGCAGGGGGTGATTCACCCCTCCACTTT. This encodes CASSRRAGGDSPLHF.

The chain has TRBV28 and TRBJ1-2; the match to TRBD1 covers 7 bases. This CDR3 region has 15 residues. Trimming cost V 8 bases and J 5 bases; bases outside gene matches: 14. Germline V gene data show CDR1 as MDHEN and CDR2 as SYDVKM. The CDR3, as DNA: TGTGCCAGCTGCCGACCGGGACAGAAGGGGTATGGCTACACCTTC. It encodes CASCRPGQKGYGYTF.

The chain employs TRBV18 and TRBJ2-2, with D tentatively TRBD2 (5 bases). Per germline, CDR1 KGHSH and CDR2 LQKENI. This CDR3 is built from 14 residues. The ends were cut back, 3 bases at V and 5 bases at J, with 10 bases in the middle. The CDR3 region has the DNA TGTGCCAGCTCACCCGAGGGCAGGACCGGGGAGCTGTTTTTT. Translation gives CASSPEGRTGELFF.

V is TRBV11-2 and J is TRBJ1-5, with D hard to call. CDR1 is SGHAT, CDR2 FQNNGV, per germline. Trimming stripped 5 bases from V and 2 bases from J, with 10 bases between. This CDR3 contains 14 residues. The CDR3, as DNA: TGTGCCAGCAGCCCCACCTGGGGCAATCAGCCCCAGCATTTT. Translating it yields CASSPTWGNQPQHF.

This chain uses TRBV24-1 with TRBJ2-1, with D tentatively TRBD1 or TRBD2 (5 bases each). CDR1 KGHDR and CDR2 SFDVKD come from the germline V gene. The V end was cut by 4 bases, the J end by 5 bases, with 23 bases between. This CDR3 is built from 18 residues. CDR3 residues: CATSDRNTRVSGHNEQFF. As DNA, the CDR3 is TGTGCCACCAGTGACCGGAATACACGAGTATCGGGGCACAATGAGCAGTTCTTC.

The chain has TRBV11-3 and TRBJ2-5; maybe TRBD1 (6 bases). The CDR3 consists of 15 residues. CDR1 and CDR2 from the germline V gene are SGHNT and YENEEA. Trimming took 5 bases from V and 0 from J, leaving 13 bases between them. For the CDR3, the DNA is TGTGCCAGCAGCCGAGAGACAGGCTACCAAGAGACCCAGTACTTC. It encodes CASSRETGYQETQYF. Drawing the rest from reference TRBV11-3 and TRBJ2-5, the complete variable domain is EAGVVQSPRYKIIEKKQPVAFWCNPISGHNTLYWYLQNLGQGPELLIRYENEEAVDDSQLPKDRFSAERLKGVDSTLKIQPAELGDSAVYLCASSRETGYQETQYFGPGTRLLVL.

The CDR3 DNA reads TGTGCCAGTAGTATAGAGGGGACAGGCGGCGAAAAACTGTTTTTT. Protein: CASSIEGTGGEKLFF. This chain connects TRBV19 to TRBJ1-4; 8 nucleotides line up with TRBD1. CDR1 is LNHDA, CDR2 SQIVND, per germline (reference sequence). V was clipped by 0 bases and J by 8 bases; unmatched bases: 5. The CDR3 sequence is 15 residues long.

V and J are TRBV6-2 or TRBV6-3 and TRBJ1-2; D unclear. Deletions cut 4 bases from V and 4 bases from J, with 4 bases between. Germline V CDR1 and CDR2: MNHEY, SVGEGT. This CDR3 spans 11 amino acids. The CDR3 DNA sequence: TGTGCCAGCAGTTGGAGCTATGGCTACACCTTC. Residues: CASSWSYGYTF.

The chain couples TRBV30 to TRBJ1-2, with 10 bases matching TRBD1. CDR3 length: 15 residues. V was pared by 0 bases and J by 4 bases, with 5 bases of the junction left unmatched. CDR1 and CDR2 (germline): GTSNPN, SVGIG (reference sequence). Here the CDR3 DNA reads TGTGCCTGGAGTGTAGCGGGACAGGGGAGCTATGGCTACACCTTC. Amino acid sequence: CAWSVAGQGSYGYTF.

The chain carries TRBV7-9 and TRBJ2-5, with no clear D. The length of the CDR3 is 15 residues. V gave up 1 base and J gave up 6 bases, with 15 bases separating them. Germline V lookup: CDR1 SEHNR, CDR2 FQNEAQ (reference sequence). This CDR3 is CASSLGFETKQTQYF. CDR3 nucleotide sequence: TGTGCCAGCAGCTTAGGTTTCGAGACAAAGCAGACCCAGTACTTC.

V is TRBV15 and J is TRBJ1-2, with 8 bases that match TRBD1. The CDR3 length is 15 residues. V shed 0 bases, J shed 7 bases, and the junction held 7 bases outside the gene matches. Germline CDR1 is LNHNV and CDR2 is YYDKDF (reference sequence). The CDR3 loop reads CATSRDRGQGGGYTF. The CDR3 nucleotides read TGTGCCACCAGCAGAGATCGAGGACAGGGCGGTGGCTACACCTTC.

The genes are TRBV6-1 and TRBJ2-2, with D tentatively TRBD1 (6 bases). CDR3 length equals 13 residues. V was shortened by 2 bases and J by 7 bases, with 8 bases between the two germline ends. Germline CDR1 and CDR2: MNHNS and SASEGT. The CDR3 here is CASSEQGFGELFF. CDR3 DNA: TGTGCCAGCAGTGAACAGGGGTTCGGGGAGCTGTTTTTT.

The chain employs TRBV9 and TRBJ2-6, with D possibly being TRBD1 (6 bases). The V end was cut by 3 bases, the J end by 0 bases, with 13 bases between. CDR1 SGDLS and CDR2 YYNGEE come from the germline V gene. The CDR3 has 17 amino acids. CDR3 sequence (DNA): TGTGCCAGCAGCGGTAGTCCCAGGGGCTCTGGGGCCAACGTCCTGACTTTC. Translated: CASSGSPRGSGANVLTF.

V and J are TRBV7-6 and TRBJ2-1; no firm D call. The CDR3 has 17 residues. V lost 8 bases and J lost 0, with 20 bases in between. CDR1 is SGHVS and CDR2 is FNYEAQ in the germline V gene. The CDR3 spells CASRRSEVVSSYNEQFF. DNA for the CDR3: TGTGCCAGCCGCCGATCCGAAGTGGTGAGCTCCTACAATGAGCAGTTCTTC.

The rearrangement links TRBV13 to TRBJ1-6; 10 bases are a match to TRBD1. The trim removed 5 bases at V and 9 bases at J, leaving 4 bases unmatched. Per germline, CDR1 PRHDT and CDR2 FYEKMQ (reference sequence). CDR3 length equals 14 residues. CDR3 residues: CASSTGTGVSPLHF. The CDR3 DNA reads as TGTGCCAGCAGCACCGGGACAGGGGTTTCACCCCTCCACTTT.